The TCR beta chain described here comes from a study of OX40 agonist ivuxolimab in advanced cancers. Repertoires were generated with immunoSEQ multiplex PCR, while TCRdb's copy carries only in-frame clones and drops some. The repertoire holds some 71,000 clones, with 84% as singletons. Here the sequenced sample was CD4+ or CD8+ T cells sorted from blood, taken in a trial of the OX40 agonist ivuxolimab. The sequence came from an adult with an advanced solid tumor such as melanoma, head and neck, liver or kidney cancer.

This chain's CDR3 is CASSLAGPGKLFF. Written as DNA, the CDR3 is TGTGCCAGCAGCTTAGCCGGGCCCGGTAAACTGTTTTTT. V and J are TRBV7-6 and TRBJ1-4; unclear D gene. CDR3 length equals 13 residues. CDR1 is SGHVS, CDR2 FNYEAQ, per germline. The V and J ends lost 0 bases and 11 bases respectively, with 10 bases between them.